This TCR beta chain was captured by sequencing in a study of cytomegalovirus exposure and HLA in healthy donors. The PCR used 60 Vbeta and 13 Jbeta primers. The table came from immunoSEQ multiplex PCR; TCRdb's copy has only in-frame clones and leaves some out. This sample's clone table lists about 41,000 clones. The clonotype originates from a man aged 25-45 years in good health and CMV-seronegative. Material: PBMCs.

CDR3 residues: CASRPGQGYNEQFF. In DNA form, the CDR3 reads TGTGCCAGCAGGCCCGGACAGGGGTACAATGAGCAGTTCTTC. The chain has TRBV4-2 and TRBJ2-1; 9 nucleotides agree with TRBD1. The CDR3 length is 14 residues. Germline values: CDR1 LGHNA, CDR2 YNFKEQ. The junction had 4 bases not matched to a gene; V was cut back by 6 bases and J by 4 bases.